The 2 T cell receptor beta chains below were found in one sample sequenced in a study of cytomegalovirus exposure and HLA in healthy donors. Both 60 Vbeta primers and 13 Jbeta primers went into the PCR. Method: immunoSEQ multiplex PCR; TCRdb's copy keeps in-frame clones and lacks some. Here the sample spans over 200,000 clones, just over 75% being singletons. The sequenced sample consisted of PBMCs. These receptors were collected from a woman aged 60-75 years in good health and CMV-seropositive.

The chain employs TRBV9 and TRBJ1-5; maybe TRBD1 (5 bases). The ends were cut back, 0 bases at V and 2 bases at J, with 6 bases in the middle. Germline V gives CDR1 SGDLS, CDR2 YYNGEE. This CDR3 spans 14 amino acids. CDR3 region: CASSVGGGNQPQHF. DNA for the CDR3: TGTGCCAGCAGCGTAGGGGGGGGCAATCAGCCCCAGCATTTT.

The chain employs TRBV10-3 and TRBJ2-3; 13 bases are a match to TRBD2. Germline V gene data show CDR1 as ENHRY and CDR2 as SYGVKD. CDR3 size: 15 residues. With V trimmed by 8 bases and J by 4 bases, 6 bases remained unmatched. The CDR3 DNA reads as TGTGCCATCCGCGGACTAGCGGGAGTAGCAGATACGCAGTATTTT. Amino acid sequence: CAIRGLAGVADTQYF.